Each of the 18 T cell receptor beta chains below was sequenced from the same sample in a study of shared clonotypes between healthy human individuals. Sequencing was performed with immunoSEQ multiplex PCR; in TCRdb, only in-frame clones are kept and a portion is missing. This sample carries roughly 2.1 million clones, roughly 91% of them seen once, and the ten largest clones take about 1.8%. Naive CD8 cells lacked CD45RO, underwent positive selection for CCR7 and left out terminally differentiated effector memory CD45RA+ cells. Sequenced sample: naive CD8+ T cells from PBMCs. The receptors were sampled from a man aged 18 to 30 in good health. Some clones in this sample may be carry-over from other donors' samples.

V usage is TRBV29-1 and J usage is TRBJ2-6; 8 positions agree with TRBD1. This CDR3 has 17 amino acids. Germline trimming cut 5 bases from V and 0 bases from J; bases unmatched to any gene: 9. CDR1 and CDR2 (germline): SQVTM, ANQGSEA. For the CDR3, the DNA is TGCAGCGTTTCCCAGGGGGCGCTTGTCTCTGGGGCCAACGTCCTGACTTTC. As protein: CSVSQGALVSGANVLTF.

This clone was detected only once. V is TRBV19 and J is TRBJ1-1, with 7 positions matching TRBD1. The CDR3 loop spans 14 amino acids. The germline CDR1 and CDR2 sequences are LNHDA and SQIVND (reference sequence). V was clipped by 5 bases and J by 3 bases; unmatched bases: 6. The CDR3 spells CASSEGAPDTEAFF. Here the CDR3 DNA reads TGTGCCAGTAGTGAGGGGGCGCCGGACACTGAAGCTTTCTTT.

Regarding this clone: The same CDR3 also results from other DNA sequences found in this sample. The V gene is TRBV6-1, the J gene TRBJ2-7; TRBD2 agrees at 10 bases. The ends lost 1 base at V and 0 bases at J; junction bases unmatched: 0. The germline CDR1 and CDR2 sequences are MNHNS and SASEGT. The CDR3 consists of 15 residues. Here the CDR3 DNA reads TGTGCCAGCAGTGAAGGGACTAGCGGCTCCTACGAGCAGTACTTC. The encoded protein is CASSEGTSGSYEQYF.

The chain carries TRBV10-3 and TRBJ1-1, with D unclear. Germline V gene lookup returns CDR1 ENHRY and CDR2 SYGVKD. The CDR3 has 14 residues. V lost 5 bases to trimming and J lost 4 bases, with 14 bases between them. CDR3 protein: CAISPPGLPTEAFF. The CDR3 DNA follows: TGTGCCATCAGTCCCCCGGGCCTCCCCACTGAAGCTTTCTTT.

This chain connects TRBV25-1 to TRBJ2-5; unclear D gene. V lost 4 bases, J lost 2 bases, and 14 bases lay in between. Germline CDR1 MGHDK, CDR2 SYGVNS. This CDR3 contains 15 residues. The CDR3 reads CASSGPDLSQETQYF. CDR3 nucleotides: TGTGCCAGCAGTGGCCCAGATTTAAGTCAAGAGACCCAGTACTTC. The full variable domain, rest sourced from reference TRBV25-1 and TRBJ2-5, is EADIYQTPRYLVIGTGKKITLECSQTMGHDKMYWYQQDPGMELHLIHYSYGVNSTEKGDLSSESTVSRIRTEHFPLTLESARPSHTSQYLCASSGPDLSQETQYFGPGTRLLVL.

This chain joins TRBV25-1 and TRBJ1-2; the match to TRBD1 covers 8 bases. From germline, CDR1 is MGHDK and CDR2 SYGVNS. There are 16 residues in the CDR3. J gave up 6 bases and V 3 bases, and 12 bases lay outside the gene matches. The CDR3 region is CASSDGRTGIMDGYTF. In DNA, the CDR3 is TGTGCCAGCAGTGACGGAAGGACAGGGATAATGGATGGCTACACCTTC.

This chain links TRBV18 with TRBJ1-1; TRBD1 is a possible D gene (6 bases). V was pared by 3 bases and J by 3 bases, with 14 bases between. The CDR3 has 15 amino acids. From germline, CDR1 is KGHSH and CDR2 LQKENI. In DNA, the CDR3 is TGTGCCAGCTCACCCCCGGGGGGGGGCTACACTGAAGCTTTCTTT. Encoded protein: CASSPPGGGYTEAFF.

The chain carries TRBV9 and TRBJ2-1, with D uncertain. The V end was cut by 4 bases, the J end by 0 bases, with 14 bases between. The CDR3 length is 16 residues. Germline V gives CDR1 SGDLS, CDR2 YYNGEE. The CDR3 DNA reads as TGTGCCAGCAGCCAGACCCAGGATAGCTCCTACAATGAGCAGTTCTTC. This sequence encodes CASSQTQDSSYNEQFF.

The V gene is TRBV7-9, the J gene TRBJ1-2, with D unclear. CDR1 and CDR2 from the germline V gene are SEHNR and FQNEAQ (reference sequence). V shed 3 bases and J shed 8 bases, with 7 bases lying between them. This CDR3 is 11 amino acids long. The CDR3 DNA reads as TGTGCCAGCAGCTTCCTGACCGGCTACACCTTC. Residues: CASSFLTGYTF. The full variable domain, rest sourced from reference TRBV7-9 and TRBJ1-2, is DTGVSQNPRHKITKRGQNVTFRCDPISEHNRLYWYRQTLGQGPEFLTYFQNEAQLEKSRLLSDRFSAERPKGSFSTLEIQRTEQGDSAMYLCASSFLTGYTFGSGTRLTVV.

This chain connects TRBV27 to TRBJ2-3; TRBD2 matches at 9 bases. This CDR3 is built from 18 residues. With 5 bases clipped from V and 2 bases from J, the junction kept 14 bases outside the gene matches. CDR1 is MNHEY, CDR2 SMNVEV, per germline (reference sequence). CDR3 residues: CASSLTSGKFLSTDTQYF. CDR3 DNA: TGTGCCAGCAGTCTGACTAGCGGAAAATTCTTGTCCACAGATACGCAGTATTTT.

The rearrangement joins TRBV18 to TRBJ1-2; 8 nucleotides align to TRBD1. V shed 6 bases and J 3 bases; nucleotides not matched to a gene: 9. Germline CDR1 and CDR2: KGHSH and LQKENI. This CDR3 spans 15 amino acids. As DNA, the CDR3 is TGTGCCAGCTCTCCAGACAGGGGAGGGGACTATGGCTACACCTTC. Its translation is CASSPDRGGDYGYTF.

The rearrangement uses TRBV4-1 and TRBJ2-1, with D perhaps matching TRBD1 (5 bases). The germline V gene encodes CDR1 MGHRA and CDR2 YSYEKL. Trimming pared 1 base from V and 2 bases from J, leaving 9 bases between. The CDR3 runs to 15 residues. CDR3 bases: TGCGCCAGCAGCCAAGGGGCAGGGCCCTACAATGAGCAGTTCTTC. Protein sequence: CASSQGAGPYNEQFF.

This chain uses TRBV2 with TRBJ2-7, with TRBD1 matching 10 bases. The V gene's germline CDR1 is SNHLY and CDR2 FYNNEI. V lost 4 bases, J lost 6 bases, and 9 bases stayed unmatched. There are 15 residues in the CDR3. CDR3 sequence reads: CASSVKGQGFREQYF. CDR3 DNA: TGTGCCAGCAGTGTTAAGGGACAGGGGTTCCGCGAGCAGTACTTC.

This chain uses TRBV28 with TRBJ1-3, with no clear D. This CDR3 has 16 amino acids. The V end was cut by 10 bases, the J end by 1 base, with 20 bases between. The germline V gene has CDR1 MDHEN and CDR2 SYDVKM. The CDR3 is CATVLGEGFSGNTIYF. The CDR3 DNA is TGTGCCACCGTCCTTGGGGAAGGCTTTTCTGGAAACACCATATATTTT.

V and J are TRBV25-1 and TRBJ2-2; D uncertain. In germline, CDR1 is MGHDK, CDR2 SYGVNS. Trimming removed 7 bases from V and 4 bases from J, with 13 bases in between. This CDR3 has 14 amino acids. For the CDR3, the DNA is TGTGCCAGCACTGGTGGGCCGGGCACCGGGGAGCTGTTTTTT. The encoded protein is CASTGGPGTGELFF.

The chain uses TRBV7-9 and TRBJ2-3; D is possibly TRBD1 (6 bases). Germline V gene lookup returns CDR1 SEHNR and CDR2 FQNEAQ (reference sequence). This CDR3 is 14 amino acids long. The germline V and J ends were trimmed by 6 bases and 3 bases, with 13 bases remaining between them. The CDR3 is CASRGAGVTDTQYF. The DNA for the CDR3 is TGTGCCAGCAGGGGGGCAGGGGTAACAGATACGCAGTATTTT. The full variable domain, completed using reference TRBV7-9 and TRBJ2-3, is DTGVSQNPRHKITKRGQNVTFRCDPISEHNRLYWYRQTLGQGPEFLTYFQNEAQLEKSRLLSDRFSAERPKGSFSTLEIQRTEQGDSAMYLCASRGAGVTDTQYFGPGTRLTVL.

The V gene is TRBV7-3, the J gene TRBJ2-3; 7 bases are shared with TRBD2. With 2 bases clipped from V and 2 bases from J, the junction kept 4 bases outside the gene matches. Germline CDR1 and CDR2: SGHTA and FQGTGA. The CDR3 runs 15 residues. The CDR3 coding sequence is TGTGCCAGCAGCTTAGGCGGGAGCGTCACAGATACGCAGTATTTT. Residues: CASSLGGSVTDTQYF.

The genes are TRBV5-1 and TRBJ2-7, with 14 bases aligning to TRBD2. Germline CDR1 SGHRS, CDR2 YFSETQ. Trimming removed 4 bases from V and 4 bases from J; junction bases left unmatched: 4. The CDR3 loop spans 15 amino acids. The CDR3 DNA sequence: TGCGCCAGCAGCGGGGGACTAGCGGGAGTTTACGAGCAGTACTTC. Translated: CASSGGLAGVYEQYF.